The 32 T cell receptor beta chains in this list originate from one sample, sequenced in a study of beta chain features in type 1 diabetes. Expressed TCRB transcripts were sequenced because the entire RNA isolate underwent reverse transcription. Some clones are missing from TCRdb's copy, which holds only in-frame ones; the method was immunoSEQ multiplex PCR. The sample has 250,000 to 300,000 clones; around 24% are singletons. For these TCRs, the target antigens are not known. Findings and caveats of the study: Moderately but significantly shorter TCRB CDR3s were found in Type 1 diabetes patients in all four CD4+ subsets.

The source material was naive CD4+ T cells from blood. These receptors were taken from a woman aged 25 to 39 with type 1 diabetes.

This clone was counted only a few times. The rearrangement links TRBV4-1 to TRBJ2-1, with D tentatively TRBD1 (5 bases). Per the germline V gene, CDR1 is MGHRA and CDR2 is YSYEKL. This CDR3 comprises 16 residues. Trimming stripped 0 bases from V and 0 bases from J, with 9 bases between. The CDR3, as DNA: TGCGCCAGCAGCCAAGATCAGGGAAGCTCCTACAATGAGCAGTTCTTC. This gives the protein CASSQDQGSSYNEQFF.

This clone was counted between two and nine times. This chain uses TRBV28 with TRBJ1-2; D unclear. Germline V CDR1 and CDR2: MDHEN, SYDVKM. V lost 5 bases and J 6 bases, leaving 19 bases between the germline ends. CDR3 length equals 15 residues. The CDR3 region is CASSTTPVRVHGYTF. Here the CDR3 DNA reads TGTGCCAGCAGTACGACTCCGGTGAGGGTGCATGGCTACACCTTC.

This clone was seen more than once but under ten times. The chain links TRBV29-1 to TRBJ2-7; 7 bases match TRBD2. The J segment lost 3 bases and the V segment lost 4 bases, leaving 9 bases of the junction unmatched. The CDR3 totals 14 residues. Germline CDR1 and CDR2: SQVTM and ANQGSEA. This CDR3 reads CSVAGTTLFYEQYF. The CDR3 coding sequence is TGCAGCGTTGCAGGGACTACCCTCTTCTACGAGCAGTACTTC.

This sequence joins TRBV6-5 and TRBJ1-1; weak D call: TRBD1 (6 bases). The CDR3 runs 16 residues. The germline gives CDR1 MNHEY, CDR2 SVGAGI. V lost 0 bases to trimming and J lost 4 bases, with 15 bases between them. CDR3 DNA sequence: TGTGCCAGCAGTTACTCGGTCGGGGGGCCGAGCACTGAAGCTTTCTTT. Translating gives CASSYSVGGPSTEAFF.

The gene calls are TRBV29-1 and TRBJ2-7, with TRBD1 identical over 8 bases. V was pared by 6 bases and J by 3 bases, with 13 bases of the junction left unmatched. CDR3 length: 15 amino acids. Looked up from germline, CDR1 is SQVTM and CDR2 is ANQGSEA. The DNA of the CDR3 is TGCAGCGTCCCCGGCGGTGGGACAGGTCTCTACGAGCAGTACTTC. It yields the protein CSVPGGGTGLYEQYF.

This clone has only a few counts. The chain recombines TRBV19 with TRBJ2-1; 9 bases are a match to TRBD2. J was trimmed by 8 bases and V by 7 bases; bases with no gene match: 12. CDR1 LNHDA and CDR2 SQIVND come from the germline V gene (reference sequence). This CDR3 comprises 15 residues. CDR3 bases: TGTGCCAGTAACAATACCGGGACTAGCTATTATGAGCAGTTCTTC. Translating it yields CASNNTGTSYYEQFF.

This clone was observed a handful of times. The CDR3 DNA reads TGTGCCAGCAGCCGAGACAGGGTACCTCAAGAGACCCAGTACTTC. Translation gives CASSRDRVPQETQYF. This chain uses TRBV5-4 with TRBJ2-5; 7 positions agree with TRBD1. The CDR3 has 15 amino acids. The ends lost 4 bases at V and 2 bases at J; junction bases unmatched: 8. In germline, CDR1 is SGHNT, CDR2 YYREEE (reference sequence). The whole variable domain, filled in from reference TRBV5-4 and TRBJ2-5, reads ETGVTQSPTHLIKTRGQQVTLRCSSQSGHNTVSWYQQALGQGPQFIFQYYREEENGRGNFPPRFSGLQFPNYSSELNVNALELDDSALYLCASSRDRVPQETQYFGPGTRLLVL.

The chain is built from TRBV13 and TRBJ1-4, with a weak D call TRBD1 (5 bases). Germline V gives CDR1 PRHDT, CDR2 FYEKMQ (reference sequence). CDR3 length equals 13 residues. Between the trimmed V and J ends, which lost 4 bases and 13 bases, there was a span of 16 bases. CDR3 coding DNA: TGTGCCAGCAGCTCAGTAAATGAAAGGGGACTGTTTTTT. Its translation: CASSSVNERGLFF.

A note on this clone: The same CDR3 arises from other DNA sequences in this sample as well. CDR3 sequence reads: CSVGSSYEQYF. CDR3 coding DNA: TGCAGCGTTGGTAGCTCCTACGAGCAGTACTTC. The rearrangement joins TRBV29-1 to TRBJ2-7, with D unresolved. The V end was cut by 4 bases, the J end by 0 bases, with 4 bases between. Germline V gene data show CDR1 as SQVTM and CDR2 as ANQGSEA. The CDR3 sequence is 11 residues long.

The J gene is TRBJ1-5, the V gene TRBV30; D may be TRBD1 (5 bases). Germline values: CDR1 GTSNPN, CDR2 SVGIG (reference sequence). The CDR3 extends over 14 amino acids. Trimming left V 1 base short and J 5 bases short, with 12 bases between. The DNA for the CDR3 is TGTGCCTGGAGTGGAACGGCGGGGGATCAGCCCCAGCATTTT. This translates into CAWSGTAGDQPQHF.

A few counts support this clone. The chain has TRBV7-9 and TRBJ1-5; tentatively, D is TRBD1 (6 bases). CDR1 and CDR2 (germline): SEHNR, FQNEAQ (reference sequence). Between the trimmed V and J ends, which lost 0 bases and 5 bases, there was a span of 11 bases. The CDR3 length is 15 residues. CDR3 loop: CASSLAGGGDQPQHF. Here the CDR3 DNA reads TGTGCCAGCAGCTTAGCTGGGGGGGGCGATCAGCCCCAGCATTTT.

In its sample, this clone was seen a few times. The chain has TRBV7-8 and TRBJ2-1; 14 bases are a match to TRBD2. There are 18 residues in the CDR3. With V trimmed by 2 bases and J by 5 bases, 8 bases remained unmatched. The V gene's germline CDR1 is SGHVS and CDR2 FQNEAQ. CDR3 region: CASSLRDAGLAGDNEQFF. The CDR3 DNA follows: TGTGCCAGCAGCTTAAGGGATGCGGGACTAGCGGGAGACAATGAGCAGTTCTTC.

V gene TRBV30 combines with J gene TRBJ2-3, with 7 bases identical to TRBD2. Unmatched junction bases numbered 7, after V lost 2 bases and J lost 5 bases. This CDR3 is 14 amino acids long. Germline assignment: CDR1 GTSNPN and CDR2 SVGIG (reference sequence). The CDR3 DNA follows: TGTGCCTGGAGTTTGGCGGGAGTCGGAGATACGCAGTATTTT. This codes for CAWSLAGVGDTQYF. Based on the CDR3 plus reference TRBV30 and TRBJ2-3, the full variable domain is SQTIHQWPATLVQPVGSPLSLECTVEGTSNPNLYWYRQAAGRGLQLLFYSVGIGQISSEVPQNLSASRPQDRQFILSSKKLLLSDSGFYLCAWSLAGVGDTQYFGPGTRLTVL.

The chain recombines TRBV7-9 with TRBJ1-5; weak D call: TRBD1 (5 bases). The CDR3 consists of 14 residues. Trimming shortened V by 5 bases and J by 5 bases, and 13 bases separated the two germline ends. CDR1 is SEHNR and CDR2 is FQNEAQ in the germline V gene (reference sequence). CDR3 coding DNA: TGTGCCAGCAGCCTCGGGGGTGATCATCAGCCCCAGCATTTT. It codes for CASSLGGDHQPQHF.

The rearrangement links TRBV7-8 to TRBJ2-1, with D perhaps matching TRBD1 (6 bases). The V gene's germline CDR1 is SGHVS and CDR2 FQNEAQ. V gave up 4 bases and J gave up 0 bases, with 13 bases separating them. The CDR3 has 16 amino acids. CDR3 residues: CASSWSPDSSYNEQFF. In DNA form, the CDR3 reads TGTGCCAGCAGCTGGAGCCCGGACAGCTCCTACAATGAGCAGTTCTTC.

The chain recombines TRBV11-3 with TRBJ2-5, with 7 bases fitting TRBD2. This CDR3 spans 13 amino acids. The V and J ends lost 3 bases and 5 bases, in that order; junction bases with no gene match: 3. The germline gives CDR1 SGHNT, CDR2 YENEEA. The CDR3 here is CASSFSGSETQYF. For the CDR3, the DNA is TGTGCCAGCAGCTTTAGCGGGTCGGAGACCCAGTACTTC.

The chain uses TRBV25-1 and TRBJ2-7; D may be TRBD1 (6 bases). The germline gives CDR1 MGHDK, CDR2 SYGVNS. The ends were cut back, 10 bases at V and 3 bases at J, with 16 bases in the middle. The CDR3 has 13 residues. CDR3: CATTPGHYYEQYF. In nucleotides, the CDR3 is TGTGCCACCACCCCGGGACACTACTACGAGCAGTACTTC.

This clone was picked up a small number of times. The gene calls are TRBV11-1 and TRBJ1-2; TRBD1 agrees at 9 bases. The CDR3 covers 13 residues. Germline loops: CDR1 SGHAT, CDR2 FQDESV (reference sequence). After removal of 5 bases from V and 8 bases from J, the junction contained 6 bases not matched to a gene. The CDR3 is CASSPGQGRGYTF. The CDR3 DNA follows: TGTGCCAGCAGCCCCGGACAGGGGAGGGGCTACACCTTC.

This clone was counted a few times. V usage is TRBV11-2 and J usage is TRBJ1-2; 10 nucleotides agree with TRBD1. Trimming took 5 bases from V and 2 from J; bases not matched to a gene: 11. Germline loops: CDR1 SGHAT, CDR2 FQNNGV. The CDR3 has 17 amino acids. The CDR3 loop reads CASSHPGQGRGNYGYTF. CDR3 coding DNA: TGTGCCAGCAGCCACCCGGGACAGGGGAGGGGAAACTATGGCTACACCTTC. Based on the CDR3 plus reference TRBV11-2 and TRBJ1-2, the full variable domain is EAGVAQSPRYKIIEKRQSVAFWCNPISGHATLYWYQQILGQGPKLLIQFQNNGVVDDSQLPKDRFSAERLKGVDSTLKIQPAKLEDSAVYLCASSHPGQGRGNYGYTFGSGTRLTVV.

The chain combines TRBV6-6 with TRBJ2-7; D gene unclear. Germline CDR1 and CDR2: MNHNY and SVGAGI (reference sequence). V was pared by 6 bases and J by 1 base, with 13 bases between. The CDR3 has 14 amino acids. CDR3 DNA sequence: TGTGCCAGCAGATACGCGGAGCCTTCCTACGAGCAGTACTTC. Translation gives CASRYAEPSYEQYF.

This clone was counted between two and nine times. The rearrangement joins TRBV19 to TRBJ2-7; possibly TRBD1 for D (6 bases). Germline CDR1 and CDR2: LNHDA and SQIVND (reference sequence). This CDR3 is 13 amino acids long. Trimming cost V 3 bases and J 3 bases, with 9 bases left between them. The DNA of the CDR3 is TGTGCCAGTAGTATCCGGACAGACTACGAGCAGTACTTC. Translation gives CASSIRTDYEQYF.

This clone turned up a few times. This chain uses TRBV2 with TRBJ2-5; D is possibly TRBD2 (7 bases). The germline CDR1 and CDR2 sequences are SNHLY and FYNNEI. Trimming took 5 bases from V and 3 from J, leaving 16 bases between them. The CDR3 has 15 residues. Here the CDR3 DNA reads TGTGCCAGCAGTAAACAGGGAGGGACTGAAGAGACCCAGTACTTC. Its translation: CASSKQGGTEETQYF.

The chain joins TRBV7-2 to TRBJ2-3; tentatively, D is TRBD2 (5 bases). The CDR3 consists of 13 residues. V lost 6 bases and J 5 bases, leaving 12 bases between the germline ends. CDR1 is SGHTA, CDR2 FQGNSA, per germline. CDR3 residues: CASRVAWEDTQYF. For the CDR3, the DNA is TGTGCCAGCAGGGTAGCGTGGGAAGATACGCAGTATTTT.

V gene TRBV9 combines with J gene TRBJ2-2; 7 positions match TRBD1. CDR3 length: 13 amino acids. V lost 3 bases, J lost 6 bases, and 2 bases stayed unmatched. Germline V gives CDR1 SGDLS, CDR2 YYNGEE. In DNA, the CDR3 is TGTGCCAGCAGCGACGGACAGGCCGGGGAGCTGTTTTTT. Translating it yields CASSDGQAGELFF.

V and J are TRBV11-2 and TRBJ2-1, with 10 bases aligning to TRBD1. Germline V gene sequence: CDR1 SGHAT, CDR2 FQNNGV. CDR3 length: 14 amino acids. The V gene end was trimmed by 5 bases and the J gene end by 5 bases; junction bases not matched to a gene: 3. The DNA of the CDR3 is TGTGCCAGCAGCCCTGGACAGGGGGACAATGAGCAGTTCTTC. Translating gives CASSPGQGDNEQFF.

There are a few counts of this clone. The gene calls are TRBV7-9 and TRBJ2-3, with D possibly matching TRBD2 (6 bases). The CDR3 spans 16 residues. With 6 bases removed from V and 0 bases from J, the gap between germline ends came to 16 bases. Per germline, CDR1 SEHNR and CDR2 FQNEAQ (reference sequence). The CDR3 nucleotides read TGTGCCAGCAGGAACTCCGGACTACCTAGCACAGATACGCAGTATTTT. Encoded protein: CASRNSGLPSTDTQYF.

V is TRBV15 and J is TRBJ2-1; D perhaps matches TRBD1 (5 bases). Trimming removed 2 bases at V and 4 bases at J, with 15 bases between. This CDR3 comprises 16 residues. The germline gives CDR1 LNHNV, CDR2 YYDKDF (reference sequence). CDR3 bases: TGTGCCACCAGCAGACTCAGACAGACCCGATACAATGAGCAGTTCTTC. It is translated as CATSRLRQTRYNEQFF.

The V and J genes are TRBV5-6 and TRBJ2-7, with 8 bases fitting TRBD2. J gave up 6 bases and V 3 bases, and 8 bases lay outside the gene matches. CDR3 size: 14 residues. The germline CDR1 and CDR2 sequences are SGHDT and YYEEEE. The CDR3 nucleotides read TGTGCCAGCAGCTCTTCATTCGGGGGGGGCGAGCAGTACTTC. Translated, it gives CASSSSFGGGEQYF.

The chain joins TRBV4-1 to TRBJ2-1; 7 positions match TRBD1. The CDR3 loop spans 17 amino acids. The germline V gene encodes CDR1 MGHRA and CDR2 YSYEKL. The J segment lost 2 bases and the V segment lost 3 bases, leaving 10 bases of the junction unmatched. The CDR3 region is CASSHNPRDRTYNEQFF. CDR3 sequence (DNA): TGCGCCAGCAGCCATAACCCCCGGGACAGAACCTACAATGAGCAGTTCTTC.

In this sample, this clone turned up a few times. The chain has TRBV30 and TRBJ2-1; 7 bases align to TRBD2. The CDR3 consists of 16 residues. V was clipped by 0 bases and J by 0 bases; unmatched bases: 5. CDR1 and CDR2 (germline): GTSNPN, SVGIG (reference sequence). The CDR3, as DNA: TGTGCCTGGAGTGTACTAGCGCCGATCTCCTACAATGAGCAGTTCTTC. Translation: CAWSVLAPISYNEQFF.

As to this clone: Additional DNA sequences in this sample encode the identical CDR3. J is TRBJ2-5 and V is TRBV25-1; 10 bases align to TRBD2. Germline CDR1 is MGHDK and CDR2 is SYGVNS. The CDR3 spans 13 residues. The junction had 4 bases not matched to a gene; V was cut back by 8 bases and J by 4 bases. CDR3 protein: CASGLAGVETQYF. As DNA, the CDR3 is TGTGCCAGCGGGCTAGCGGGAGTAGAGACCCAGTACTTC.

This chain links TRBV28 with TRBJ2-3; 7 nucleotides match TRBD2. CDR1 and CDR2 (germline): MDHEN, SYDVKM. Trimming cost V 6 bases and J 2 bases; bases outside gene matches: 8. The CDR3 contains 15 residues. The CDR3: CASSLASGYTDTQYF. As DNA, the CDR3 is TGTGCCAGCAGCCTTGCTAGCGGCTACACAGATACGCAGTATTTT.